The rows below give T cell receptor beta chains drawn from one sample of a study of blood T cells in healthy people across ages. In TCRdb, the 5' RACE reads were re-called with MiXCR into one record per CDR3 protein. The sample holds roughly 1.9 million distinct CDR3 sequences, roughly two fifths seen once. Sequencing was performed on blood. These receptors were obtained from a human donor in good health. The CDR3 runs from the conserved cysteine through the conserved F or W. Fields, in order: clone size, D gene, J gene, V gene, CDR3 DNA, CDR3 protein. The D gene is left open where the match is weak. Rows give clone size only sometimes, using once, few, many, or a class for an expanded clone.

clone_size: -; d_call: -; j_call: TRBJ2-7; v_call: TRBV7-2; cdr3_nt: TGTGCCAGCAGCTTAGAGTCTGGTCGGGGCTCCTACGAGCAGTACTTC; cdr3_aa: CASSLESGRGSYEQYF
clone_size: -; d_call: -; j_call: TRBJ2-6; v_call: TRBV4-3; cdr3_nt: TGCGCCAGCAGCCAAGATCTTGCGGGGGGGGCCAACGTCCTGACTTTC; cdr3_aa: CASSQDLAGGANVLTF
clone_size: -; d_call: -; j_call: TRBJ1-1; v_call: TRBV28; cdr3_nt: TGTGCCAGCAGTCCTCCCGGTTGGGGGACTGAAGCTTTCTTT; cdr3_aa: CASSPPGWGTEAFF
clone_size: -; d_call: -; j_call: TRBJ2-5; v_call: TRBV28; cdr3_nt: TGTGCCAGCATGGACATCCGGCAGTACTTC; cdr3_aa: CASMDIRQYF
clone_size: few; d_call: -; j_call: TRBJ2-7; v_call: TRBV10-3; cdr3_nt: TGTGCCATCAGTCCCTCAGGGAGCTCCTACGAGCAGTACTTC; cdr3_aa: CAISPSGSSYEQYF
clone_size: -; d_call: -; j_call: TRBJ2-7; v_call: TRBV4-3; cdr3_nt: TGCGCCAGCAGCCGCGCAGGGGGGGGCAGCTACGAGCAGTACTTC; cdr3_aa: CASSRAGGGSYEQYF
clone_size: few; d_call: TRBD2; j_call: TRBJ2-3; v_call: TRBV5-1; cdr3_nt: TGCGCCAGCACCGATACTAGCGGGGGGGTAGATACGCAGTATTTT; cdr3_aa: CASTDTSGGVDTQYF
clone_size: few; d_call: -; j_call: TRBJ1-2; v_call: TRBV4-3; cdr3_nt: TGCGCCAGCAGCCAAGTCGCGGGGGCGGTAGGCTACACCTTC; cdr3_aa: CASSQVAGAVGYTF
clone_size: -; d_call: -; j_call: TRBJ2-3; v_call: TRBV28; cdr3_nt: TGTGCCAGCGCGGGGTCCTACACAGATACGCAGTATTTT; cdr3_aa: CASAGSYTDTQYF
clone_size: -; d_call: TRBD2; j_call: TRBJ2-1; v_call: TRBV10-3; cdr3_nt: TGTGCCATCAGTGCAACCGCGTTAACTAGCGGGGGGCCGGACTATGAGCAGTTCTTC; cdr3_aa: CAISATALTSGGPDYEQFF
clone_size: -; d_call: -; j_call: TRBJ2-7; v_call: TRBV14; cdr3_nt: TGTGCCAGCAGCCAAGATCGGATAAAAGAGGGTCGTCCCTACGAGCAGTACTTC; cdr3_aa: CASSQDRIKEGRPYEQYF